This TCR beta chain was obtained from a study of cytomegalovirus exposure and HLA in healthy donors. PCR used 60 Vbeta primers and 13 Jbeta primers. TCRdb's table, derived via immunoSEQ multiplex PCR, lists solely in-frame clones and lacks some. Here the sample spans around 180,000 clones, around 81% being singletons. The CDR3 has 16 amino acids. Per the germline V gene, CDR1 is GTSNPN and CDR2 is SVGIG (reference sequence). The V segment lost 2 bases and the J segment 4 bases; nucleotides outside the gene matches: 9. The specimen sequenced was PBMCs. This chain uses TRBV30 with TRBJ1-5, with 9 bases fitting TRBD1. The sequence was obtained from a man younger than 35 in good health and CMV-seronegative. The CDR3 DNA follows: TGTGCCTGGAGTACGGGACAGGGTTTTTCAAATCAGCCCCAGCATTTT. This sequence encodes CAWSTGQGFSNQPQHF.